The 22 T cell receptor beta chains listed next were all sequenced from one sample in a study of blood T cell repertoires in COVID-19. Sequencing was performed with immunoSEQ multiplex PCR; in TCRdb, only in-frame clones are kept and a portion is missing. The sample includes approximately 140,000 clones, 88% of them seen just once. The source material was peripheral blood. The receptor set was obtained from a human donor with COVID-19, enrolled during active disease. The donor label of this sample is uncertain.

This chain joins TRBV10-3 and TRBJ2-3; TRBD1 matches at 7 bases. Germline CDR1 reads ENHRY; CDR2 reads SYGVKD. CDR3 length equals 18 residues. J gave up 0 bases and V 4 bases, and 13 bases lay outside the gene matches. This CDR3 is CAISGRTGTETSTDTQYF. Here the CDR3 DNA reads TGTGCCATCAGTGGAAGAACCGGGACAGAGACTAGCACAGATACGCAGTATTTT.

This clone has just a few counts. The chain links TRBV13 to TRBJ1-1; the D is unclear. Germline V gives CDR1 PRHDT, CDR2 FYEKMQ (reference sequence). The V end was cut by 1 base, the J end by 6 bases, with 9 bases between. The CDR3 is made up of 13 amino acids. CDR3 in amino acids: CASSLDYTSEAFF. CDR3 nucleotide sequence: TGTGCCAGCAGCTTAGACTATACGTCTGAAGCTTTCTTT.

This clone was recorded only once. The gene calls are TRBV13 and TRBJ2-3; perhaps TRBD2 as D (6 bases). The CDR3 has 17 amino acids. Between the trimmed V and J ends, which lost 5 bases and 0 bases, there was a span of 18 bases. Per germline, CDR1 PRHDT and CDR2 FYEKMQ (reference sequence). Here the CDR3 DNA reads TGTGCCAGCAGCGAGAGGCGTAGGGACTCTAGCACAGATACGCAGTATTTT. This gives the protein CASSERRRDSSTDTQYF.

The rearrangement uses TRBV7-9 and TRBJ1-1; 8 nucleotides line up with TRBD1. The CDR3 loop spans 15 amino acids. CDR1 SEHNR and CDR2 FQNEAQ come from the germline V gene (reference sequence). The trim removed 5 bases at V and 1 base at J, leaving 6 bases unmatched. The CDR3 here is CASSPRTGWNTEAFF. The DNA of the CDR3 is TGTGCCAGCAGCCCACGGACAGGGTGGAACACTGAAGCTTTCTTT.

Here the CDR3 reads CASSLGQGAHEQYF. CDR3 DNA sequence: TGTGCCAGCAGCCTGGGACAGGGGGCCCACGAGCAGTACTTC. The V and J genes are TRBV28 and TRBJ2-7; TRBD1 agrees at 12 bases. CDR3 length equals 14 residues. The germline V gene has CDR1 MDHEN and CDR2 SYDVKM. With V trimmed by 6 bases and J by 5 bases, 5 bases remained unmatched. The whole variable domain, remainder taken from reference TRBV28 and TRBJ2-7, is DVKVTQSSRYLVKRTGEKVFLECVQDMDHENMFWYRQDPGLGLRLIYFSYDVKMKEKGDIPEGYSVSREKKERFSLILESASTNQTSMYLCASSLGQGAHEQYFGPGTRLTVT.

The genes are TRBV12-3 or TRBV12-4 and TRBJ2-1; D might be TRBD1 (6 bases). Between the trimmed V and J ends, which lost 6 bases and 8 bases, there was a span of 11 bases. This CDR3 comprises 12 residues. CDR3 loop: CASSPTGYEQFF. In nucleotides, the CDR3 is TGTGCCAGCAGCCCCACAGGGTATGAGCAGTTCTTC.

The rearrangement joins TRBV9 to TRBJ2-5; 7 bases fit TRBD1. Germline values: CDR1 SGDLS, CDR2 YYNGEE. This CDR3 is built from 14 residues. J lost 5 bases, V lost 3 bases, and 7 bases had no gene match. CDR3 amino acids: CASSGGTVLETQYF. CDR3 nucleotide sequence: TGTGCCAGCAGCGGGGGGACAGTTCTTGAGACCCAGTACTTC.

The chain links TRBV5-4 to TRBJ2-2; D is perhaps TRBD1 (7 bases). The CDR3 consists of 14 residues. Germline V CDR1 and CDR2: SGHNT, YYREEE (reference sequence). V was pared by 9 bases and J by 5 bases, with 17 bases between. DNA of the CDR3: TGTGCCACTCAGGGGGGCCCAGAGACCGGGGAGCTGTTTTTT. This gives the protein CATQGGPETGELFF.

This clone was observed a single time. The gene calls are TRBV11-3 and TRBJ2-7; 9 positions agree with TRBD1. J gave up 0 bases and V 0 bases, and 3 bases lay outside the gene matches. The CDR3 loop spans 16 amino acids. The V gene's germline CDR1 is SGHNT and CDR2 YENEEA. The CDR3 DNA reads TGTGCCAGCAGCTTAGAGGGGACAGGGAGCTCCTACGAGCAGTACTTC. Amino acid sequence: CASSLEGTGSSYEQYF. The entire variable domain, with the rest obtained from reference TRBV11-3 and TRBJ2-7, is as follows: EAGVVQSPRYKIIEKKQPVAFWCNPISGHNTLYWYLQNLGQGPELLIRYENEEAVDDSQLPKDRFSAERLKGVDSTLKIQPAELGDSAVYLCASSLEGTGSSYEQYFGPGTRLTVT.

The V gene is TRBV28, the J gene TRBJ2-4; a weak D match, TRBD1 (6 bases). The CDR3 covers 15 residues. Germline-derived CDR1 and CDR2 are MDHEN and SYDVKM. Trimming cost V 2 bases and J 0 bases, with 8 bases left between them. The CDR3 spells CASSLTGIAKNIQYF. The CDR3 nucleotides are TGTGCCAGCAGTTTAACAGGGATAGCCAAAAACATTCAGTACTTC.

The chain recombines TRBV12-3 or TRBV12-4 with TRBJ1-2, with 10 bases fitting TRBD1. Trimming at V came to 5 bases and at J to 10 bases, leaving 7 bases not matched to a gene. The CDR3 is 13 amino acids. CDR3 sequence (DNA): TGTGCCAGCAGTCGGGACAGGGGAAGCGACTACACCTTC. Protein: CASSRDRGSDYTF.

The chain employs TRBV19 and TRBJ2-5, with a tentative D call TRBD2 (6 bases). Trimming shortened V by 5 bases and J by 2 bases, and 18 bases separated the two germline ends. Germline loops: CDR1 LNHDA, CDR2 SQIVND (reference sequence). CDR3 length: 16 amino acids. The CDR3 sequence: CASSGTRGTIQETQYF. The CDR3 coding sequence is TGTGCCAGTAGTGGTACTCGGGGGACCATTCAAGAGACCCAGTACTTC.

The chain uses TRBV6-5 and TRBJ1-3; no definite D call. The CDR3 loop spans 12 amino acids. Germline V lookup: CDR1 MNHEY, CDR2 SVGAGI. Trimming took off 10 bases at V and 0 bases at J, with 7 bases between the two ends. CDR3 bases: TGTGCCACCGAGAGCTCTGGAAACACCATATATTTT. This encodes CATESSGNTIYF.

This clone was observed a handful of times. CDR3 bases: TGTGCCACCAGCAGACTACGGGAAGCGGGGAACACCATATATTTT. Translating it yields CATSRLREAGNTIYF. V and J are TRBV15 and TRBJ1-3; no reliable D call. Trimming stripped 2 bases from V and 7 bases from J, with 15 bases between. Germline V gene lookup returns CDR1 LNHNV and CDR2 YYDKDF (reference sequence). This CDR3 comprises 15 residues.

V usage is TRBV9 and J usage is TRBJ1-3; D possibly corresponds to TRBD1 (6 bases). CDR1 is SGDLS and CDR2 is YYNGEE in the germline V gene. The CDR3 contains 16 residues. Trimming removed 0 bases at V and 2 bases at J, with 12 bases between. The DNA for the CDR3 is TGTGCCAGCAGCGTAGCGTTCGGGACACCTGGAAACACCATATATTTT. It is translated as CASSVAFGTPGNTIYF.

This chain connects TRBV18 to TRBJ1-4; D gene uncertain. CDR1 and CDR2 (germline): KGHSH, LQKENI. Trimming shortened V by 2 bases and J by 3 bases, and 13 bases separated the two germline ends. This CDR3 comprises 16 residues. The CDR3 loop is CASSPSGVRSNEKLFF. DNA for the CDR3: TGTGCCAGCTCACCAAGCGGGGTTCGTTCTAATGAAAAACTGTTTTTT.

J is TRBJ2-1 and V is TRBV3-1 (or the pseudogene TRBV3-2); 7 bases fit TRBD2. From germline, CDR1 is LGHDT and CDR2 YNNKEL (reference sequence). After removal of 4 bases from V and 14 bases from J, the junction contained 11 bases not matched to a gene. This CDR3 contains 13 residues. This CDR3 is CASSPNRLAAEFF. CDR3 in DNA: TGTGCCAGCAGCCCAAACCGGCTAGCGGCGGAGTTCTTC.

This clone came up once. CDR3 sequence: CASSVQYQDYGYTF. DNA for the CDR3: TGTGCCAGCAGTGTTCAATATCAGGACTATGGCTACACCTTC. The V gene is TRBV2, the J gene TRBJ1-2; no definite D call. Trimming took 4 bases from V and 3 from J, leaving 12 bases between them. This CDR3 has 14 amino acids. CDR1 and CDR2 (germline): SNHLY, FYNNEI.

This chain links TRBV25-1 with TRBJ1-2, with 7 bases that match TRBD1. V lost 6 bases, J lost 4 bases, and 14 bases stayed unmatched. The CDR3 consists of 16 residues. Germline CDR1 and CDR2: MGHDK and SYGVNS. The CDR3 spells CASSDSSRGLVYGYTF. CDR3 bases: TGTGCCAGCAGCGATTCGTCAAGGGGGCTAGTCTATGGCTACACCTTC.

The CDR3 loop is CASSLNPGENTEAFF. Here the CDR3 DNA reads TGTGCCAGCAGCTTAAACCCAGGGGAGAACACTGAAGCTTTCTTT. The V and J genes are TRBV7-3 and TRBJ1-1, with D perhaps matching TRBD1 (6 bases). Germline V gene lookup returns CDR1 SGHTA and CDR2 FQGTGA. The V end lost 1 base, the J end lost 1 base, and 10 bases lay between the germline ends. The CDR3 has 15 amino acids.

This clone is a singleton in its sample. The J gene is TRBJ2-7, the V gene TRBV6-5, with 9 nucleotides matching TRBD1. With 6 bases clipped from V and 6 bases from J, the junction kept 12 bases outside the gene matches. The CDR3 runs 15 residues. From germline, CDR1 is MNHEY and CDR2 SVGAGI. CDR3 region: CASRDYGTGSFEQYF. The CDR3 DNA sequence: TGTGCCAGCAGGGACTATGGGACAGGGAGTTTCGAGCAGTACTTC.

The chain uses TRBV5-4 and TRBJ2-7, with D hard to call. Trimming stripped 5 bases from V and 0 bases from J, with 9 bases between. The CDR3 length is 13 residues. Germline V gives CDR1 SGHNT, CDR2 YYREEE (reference sequence). Here the CDR3 reads CASSPPGSYEQYF. The CDR3 DNA sequence: TGTGCCAGCAGTCCCCCGGGCTCCTACGAGCAGTACTTC.